One and the same sample provided the 20 T cell receptor beta chains below, sequenced in a study of T cell responses to AZD1222 COVID-19 vaccine. The protocol was immunoSEQ multiplex PCR, while the TCRdb copy is restricted to in-frame clones and leaves out a portion. The data contain some 110,000 clones, around 84% of them singletons. The sequences come from peripheral blood, collected 28 days after the second AZD1222 dose. All receptors derive from an adult who received the AZD1222 COVID-19 vaccine.

Here the CDR3 reads CASSVKGKGTTEQYF. Written as DNA, the CDR3 is TGTGCCAGCAGCGTAAAGGGTAAGGGAACTACCGAGCAGTACTTC. The genes are TRBV9 and TRBJ2-7; no clear D. There are 15 residues in the CDR3. Trimming shortened V by 1 base and J by 6 bases, and 17 bases separated the two germline ends. CDR1 SGDLS and CDR2 YYNGEE come from the germline V gene.

The genes are TRBV21-1 and TRBJ1-1. TRBV21-1 is designated a pseudogene. The CDR3 is 16 residues long. CDR3 nucleotide sequence: TGTGCCAGCAGCAAAGTTGGGGGATCCATGAACACTGAAGCTTTCTTT. Protein sequence: CASSKVGGSMNTEAFF.

J is TRBJ2-7 and V is TRBV20-1, with 11 bases identical to TRBD2. CDR3 length: 14 residues. The V segment lost 3 bases and the J segment 4 bases; nucleotides outside the gene matches: 5. CDR1 is DFQATT and CDR2 is SNEGSKA in the germline V gene (reference sequence). This CDR3 is CSASETSGIYEQYF. The CDR3 DNA is TGCAGTGCTAGTGAGACTAGCGGGATTTACGAGCAGTACTTC.

The chain employs TRBV19 and TRBJ1-1; D is possibly TRBD1 (6 bases). V shed 3 bases and J shed 3 bases, with 20 bases lying between them. CDR3 length: 17 amino acids. The germline gives CDR1 LNHDA, CDR2 SQIVND (reference sequence). CDR3 protein: CASSIGRDNGGHTEAFF. The CDR3 nucleotides are TGTGCCAGTAGTATTGGTAGGGACAACGGAGGACACACTGAAGCTTTCTTT.

The chain links TRBV10-3 to TRBJ1-4; TRBD1 is a possible D gene (5 bases). The CDR3 spans 13 residues. The germline V and J ends were trimmed by 10 bases and 5 bases, with 14 bases remaining between them. Germline V CDR1 and CDR2: ENHRY, SYGVKD. CDR3 sequence: CATGGGGNEKLFF. DNA for the CDR3: TGTGCCACCGGGGGGGGAGGGAATGAAAAACTGTTTTTT.

The chain joins TRBV24-1 to TRBJ2-7, with 9 bases lining up with TRBD1. CDR1 KGHDR and CDR2 SFDVKD come from the germline V gene. With V trimmed by 2 bases and J by 4 bases, 8 bases remained unmatched. CDR3 length: 16 amino acids. CDR3 sequence: CATSDSSGTGKYEQYF. The CDR3 region has the DNA TGTGCCACCAGTGATTCGAGCGGGACAGGGAAGTACGAGCAGTACTTC.

This clone was detected once. The chain joins TRBV28 to TRBJ1-2; D is unclear. V lost 5 bases to trimming and J lost 8 bases, with 12 bases between them. This CDR3 comprises 12 residues. The germline gives CDR1 MDHEN, CDR2 SYDVKM. Written as DNA, the CDR3 is TGTGCCAGCAGTCTATCCGCGAGCGGCTACACCTTC. It encodes CASSLSASGYTF.

In this sample, this clone turned up once. The V call is TRBV12-5, the J call TRBJ1-2; D gene unclear. Trimming shortened V by 7 bases and J by 7 bases, and 13 bases separated the two germline ends. The CDR3 is 12 amino acids. Germline CDR1 and CDR2: LGHNT and FRNRAP. The CDR3 loop is CASAVDGGGYTF. DNA of the CDR3: TGTGCTAGTGCTGTGGACGGTGGTGGCTACACCTTC. The variable domain in full, with the rest retrieved from reference TRBV12-5 and TRBJ1-2, is DARVTQTPRHKVTEMGQEVTMRCQPILGHNTVFWYRQTMMQGLELLAYFRNRAPLDDSGMPKDRFSAEMPDATLATLKIQPSEPRDSAVYFCASAVDGGGYTFGSGTRLTVV.

This clone was recorded only once. This sequence joins TRBV2 and TRBJ2-3; either TRBD1 or TRBD2 may supply D (5 bases each). Deletions cut 7 bases from V and 5 bases from J, with 22 bases between. The CDR3 is made up of 16 amino acids. In germline, CDR1 is SNHLY, CDR2 FYNNEI. This CDR3 is CASILGASWLVDTQYF. CDR3 nucleotide sequence: TGTGCCAGCATCCTTGGGGCTAGCTGGTTAGTAGATACGCAGTATTTT.

The V gene is TRBV6-5, the J gene TRBJ2-2; no definite D call. V was pared by 2 bases and J by 7 bases, with 8 bases between. This CDR3 is built from 13 residues. Germline V gives CDR1 MNHEY, CDR2 SVGAGI. The CDR3 DNA reads as TGTGCCAGCAGTTACCTACGAGACGGGGAGCTGTTTTTT. This gives the protein CASSYLRDGELFF.

This clone was counted a single time. The chain couples TRBV2 to TRBJ1-2; perhaps TRBD1 as D (6 bases). CDR3 size: 16 residues. Germline V lookup: CDR1 SNHLY, CDR2 FYNNEI. The V and J ends lost 6 bases and 3 bases respectively, with 20 bases between them. DNA for the CDR3: TGTGCCAGCAGGGGCGCGAAGGGACATGCACACTATGGCTACACCTTC. Its protein is CASRGAKGHAHYGYTF.

The J gene is TRBJ2-7, the V gene TRBV25-1; TRBD2 might be the D (5 bases). With 4 bases removed from V and 0 bases from J, the gap between germline ends came to 16 bases. CDR1 and CDR2 (germline): MGHDK, SYGVNS. CDR3 length equals 16 residues. The DNA of the CDR3 is TGTGCCAGCAGTGGGCGGACTTTGATTAGCTCCTACGAGCAGTACTTC. It specifies CASSGRTLISSYEQYF.

The J gene is TRBJ1-2, the V gene TRBV7-9, with 7 bases lining up with TRBD1. The length of the CDR3 is 14 residues. The J segment lost 0 bases and the V segment lost 5 bases, leaving 3 bases of the junction unmatched. The germline gives CDR1 SEHNR, CDR2 FQNEAQ (reference sequence). CDR3 amino acids: CASSRTGTNYGYTF. DNA of the CDR3: TGTGCCAGCAGCAGGACAGGCACTAACTATGGCTACACCTTC.

In DNA form, the CDR3 reads TGTGCCAGCAGCGTAGGGCTAGCGGGGAGCTCCTACAATGAGCAGTTCTTC. This sequence encodes CASSVGLAGSSYNEQFF. The V and J genes are TRBV9 and TRBJ2-1; TRBD2 agrees at 9 bases. This CDR3 spans 17 amino acids. Unmatched junction bases numbered 4, after V lost 0 bases and J lost 0 bases. From germline, CDR1 is SGDLS and CDR2 YYNGEE.

This chain joins TRBV5-1 and TRBJ1-2; 9 bases agree with TRBD1. Germline CDR1 reads SGHRS; CDR2 reads YFSETQ. The CDR3 is 17 residues long. V lost 4 bases, J lost 7 bases, and 17 bases stayed unmatched. The CDR3 loop is CASSPSDRGQVRSGYTF. CDR3 bases: TGCGCCAGCAGCCCCTCGGACAGGGGACAAGTACGGTCTGGCTACACCTTC.

This rearrangement joins TRBV4-1 to TRBJ1-2, with D possibly TRBD1 on 5 matching bases. Trimming took 4 bases from V and 7 from J, leaving 10 bases between them. This CDR3 comprises 12 residues. CDR1 is MGHRA, CDR2 YSYEKL, per germline. The CDR3 is CASSLGTSGYTF. The CDR3 DNA is TGCGCCAGCAGCCTCGGGACGTCTGGCTACACCTTC.

The J gene is TRBJ1-5, the V gene TRBV25-1; TRBD1 might be the D (6 bases). CDR3 size: 14 residues. Deletions cut 8 bases from V and 5 bases from J, with 16 bases between. In germline, CDR1 is MGHDK, CDR2 SYGVNS. The CDR3: CASSVEGGYQPQHF. The CDR3 nucleotides read TGTGCCAGCTCCGTAGAGGGGGGTTATCAGCCCCAGCATTTT.

CDR3 region: CASSGGRVGLINEQFF. CDR3 bases: TGTGCCAGCAGCGGGGGTCGGGTGGGACTAATCAATGAGCAGTTCTTC. The chain employs TRBV2 and TRBJ2-1; TRBD2 aligns across 7 bases. V gave up 6 bases and J gave up 6 bases; unmatched junction bases: 14. CDR3 length: 16 amino acids. Germline lookup yields CDR1 SNHLY and CDR2 FYNNEI.

The V call is TRBV6-2 or TRBV6-3, the J call TRBJ2-5; TRBD2 matches 8 bases. The CDR3 extends over 16 amino acids. J was trimmed by 5 bases and V by 2 bases; bases with no gene match: 10. CDR1 is MNHEY and CDR2 is SVGEGT in the germline V gene. CDR3 in DNA: TGTGCCAGCAGTTACACGGGGGGGCAGGGCTCGGAGACCCAGTACTTC. Its protein product is CASSYTGGQGSETQYF.

The J gene is TRBJ1-1, the V gene TRBV3-1 (or the pseudogene TRBV3-2), with TRBD1 matching over 7 bases. The junction had 6 bases not matched to a gene; V was cut back by 1 base and J by 7 bases. Germline V CDR1 and CDR2: LGHDT, YNNKEL (reference sequence). The CDR3 runs to 14 residues. The CDR3 bases are TGTGCCAGCAGCCAAGGCGCAGGGGGGTATGAAGCTTTCTTT. It yields the protein CASSQGAGGYEAFF.